This TCR beta chain was sequenced during a study of type 1 regulatory T cells. Trimming took off 2 bases at V and 9 bases at J, with 20 bases between the two ends. The CDR3 runs 16 residues. Per germline, CDR1 LGHNA and CDR2 YNFKEQ. One entry per CDR3 protein results from TCRdb running MiXCR on the reads. The sample lists fewer than 3,000 distinct CDR3 sequences, approximately 6.4% occurring once. This clonotype is judged medium-sized (0.01 to 0.1%). The gene calls are TRBV4-2 and TRBJ2-1; perhaps D is TRBD1 or TRBD2 (6 bases each). Sequencing was carried out using CD4+ T cells, either the whole sample or a sorted fraction (not recorded which). The sequence derives from a human donor in good health. The CDR3 spells CASSQPRGGLRVEQFF. CDR3 sequence (DNA): TGTGCCAGCAGCCAACCCCGTGGGGGGCTAAGAGTTGAGCAGTTCTTC.